Given below is one TCR beta chain in context. This clonotype was counted a few times. Its binding antigen is unknown. The record has no base qualities; no much larger clone is one base away. CDR1 and CDR2 were assigned from the germline V gene (reference sequence) as LNHDA and SQIVND. Its CDR3 holds 15 amino acids, cysteine through phenylalanine. Here the CDR3 DNA is all that survives: 45 bases in frame from base 1. The V end loses 4 bases and the J end loses 1 base, and a stretch of 13 bases separates them. The data are from a study of early T cells in non-severe SARS-CoV-2 infection (dated by TCRdb to the early 2020s). Background for the entire study: TCR sequencing used bulk RNA from unsorted whole blood, so alpha and beta chains could not be paired.

This was a case-control study nested in a cohort of healthcare workers in London, UK, who had nasopharyngeal swab PCR tests and blood samples taken every week. Healthcare workers were recruited between 23 and 31 March 2020, during the week of the UK lockdown, and were followed weekly for up to about 15 weeks. General conclusions and limits of the study: VDJdb matching was skewed toward anti-spike CD8 responses, so virus-specific expansions were likely underestimated and private and CD4 specificities were missed.

The library was built by means of 5' RACE. This sample was sequenced with a NextSeq 500. The TCR library protocol attached unique molecular identifiers to individual cDNA molecules to correct for sequencing error and PCR bias. Both TCR alpha and beta chains were sequenced, and tight co-correlation was observed between alpha and beta sequence abundances in each sample. For the original study's pipeline: Decombinator V4 was used to annotate TCR sequences for V gene, J gene and CDR3. Expanded TCRs were defined as changing significantly between any two time points under a Poisson model with p below 0.0001. TCR abundances were normalised to the total number of TCRs sequenced per sample and were expressed as counts per million. TRAV1-2 paired with TRAJ12, TRAJ20 or TRAJ33 defined MAIT TCRs, while TRAV10 paired with TRAJ18 defined iNKT TCRs. A search of VDJdb, accessed on 1 November 2021, was run for TCRs annotated to CMV, EBV and SARS-CoV-2, with TCRs annotated for multiple antigens excluded. TCRdb's own reprocessing of the public reads used fastp at Q25 and MiXCR and kept productive beta chains. Each CDR3 protein appears once, grouped with its most common genes and DNA. The V and J calls and clone size are TCRdb's, not the authors'. A total of about 22,000 distinct CDR3 sequences appear in this sample, around 5% of them only once. The top ten hold about 4% of the sample.

Sequencing was performed on whole blood. The receptor was isolated from an adult who was a healthcare worker with PCR-confirmed SARS-CoV-2 infection or an uninfected control (not recorded which). Recombination joined TRBV19 with TRBJ2-5; the D gene identity is not certain. CDR3 region: CASSRAGIAQETQYF. The DNA is TGTGCCAGTAGTAGGGCAGGCATCGCCCAAGAGACCCAGTACTTC.